The text below deals with one T cell receptor (beta chain). This clonotype was counted at least ten times. There is no known antigen for this receptor. No base-level quality is on record; no much larger clone is a single base apart. V and J lose 5 bases and 8 bases, and a span of 13 bases separates them. The germline V gene supplies CDR1 MNHEY and CDR2 SVGAGI. Spanning cysteine to phenylalanine, the CDR3 consists of 13 amino acids. Left in the record is the CDR3 DNA by itself, 39 bases read in frame from the first base. This record comes from a study of human T cells and chemical hapten exposure (dated by TCRdb to the early 2020s). Study-wide context: Libraries were pooled for sequencing, and variation in per-sample TCR yields was attributed mainly to small differences in library volumes within the pool. For every blood RNA sample, sequencing covered both the TCR alpha and TCR beta chains. In alopecia patients, the study followed how the peripheral blood TCR repertoire changed in vivo over primary and secondary sensitization to diphenylcyclopropenone (DPC), a hapten.

The library was made by RACE. Sequencer: NextSeq 500. Library preparation attached unique molecular identifiers to individual cDNA molecules for quantitative, reproducible TCR counting. The study's processing was this. A median of around 100,000 TCRs per sample was observed, with a range of about 20,000 to 700,000. V, J and CDR3 annotation of the TCR reads was performed with the Decombinator software suite. For PS versus PT1 abundance plots, all samples were subsampled to the same number of TCRs (28,000). Expanded TCRs were defined as absent before sensitization and observed at least eight times at the 2-week time point. Using fastp at Q25 and MiXCR, TCRdb reprocessed the public reads and kept productive beta chains. Rows merge per CDR3 protein into single entries with the most common DNA and genes. These V and J calls rely on TCRdb rather than the paper's analysis. Here the sample has more than 75,000 distinct CDR3 sequences; 8.6% occur a single time. The ten top clones hold more than 1.5% of the sample.

The investigation overall reported the following: The number of TCRs above 1 in 1000 frequency did not change with DPC sensitization; there was no evidence of global repertoire structure alterations. Repeated subsampling changed both the strength of the expansion versus patch-test correlation and the threshold at which the correlation became significant.

According to the study, the label for this sample's time point signals: healthy volunteer bleed at 6 weeks. Total RNA was extracted from unfractionated whole blood that had been collected in Tempus Blood RNA tubes. Five or six healthy volunteers were used as TCR sequencing controls and were bled at day 0, 2 weeks and 6 weeks. Sequencing used whole blood. Here the chain combines TRBV6-5 and TRBJ1-5; the D gene lacks a confident call. The sequence was obtained from a male donor in good health. Some clones in this sample may be carry-over from other donors' samples. CDR3 region: CASSGRVTEPQHF. The DNA sequence is as follows: TGTGCCAGCAGTGGCCGGGTGACGGAGCCCCAGCATTTT.